This T cell receptor (beta chain) was found in a study of blood T cell repertoires in COVID-19. Study details: COVID-19 samples, acute and convalescent, were from the United States, Italy and Spain. T cells, B-cell-depleted T cells, or PBMCs supplied cDNA or gDNA.

CDR1 is SNHLY, CDR2 FYNNEI, per germline. The CDR3 is 16 residues long. Unmatched junction bases numbered 6, after V lost 5 bases and J lost 0 bases. Original processing notes: Nucleated cell number was recorded as an estimate derived from reference gene primer amplification. TCRdb keeps only in-frame clones here, not all; method: immunoSEQ multiplex PCR. Clone size and V and J calls were adopted from that table, with D and trimming inferred from the DNA. In the table there are more than 85,000 clones, 85% to 90% of which are singletons. This TCR was sampled from a human donor in a cohort sampled during active COVID-19. The material sequenced was peripheral blood. This chain joins TRBV2 and TRBJ2-2, with TRBD1 matching over 7 bases. CDR3 nucleotide sequence: TGTGCCAGCAGTAGGACAGGCGTTACGAACACCGGGGAGCTGTTTTTT. It yields the protein CASSRTGVTNTGELFF. Complete variable domain (other parts from reference TRBV2 and TRBJ2-2): EPEVTQTPSHQVTQMGQEVILRCVPISNHLYFYWYRQILGQKVEFLVSFYNNEISEKSEIFDDQFSVERPDGSNFTLKIRSTKLEDSAMYFCASSRTGVTNTGELFFGEGSRLTVL.